Shown below are 5 T cell receptor beta chains from a single sample sequenced in a study of blood T cells in healthy people across ages. PCR was performed a second time for about 6 to 11 cycles using a sample-barcoded 5' primer and a J-beta primer mix. TCRdb re-analysed the 5' RACE reads in MiXCR, keeping a single row per CDR3 protein. The sample consists of hundreds of thousands of distinct CDR3 sequences, 49% of them appearing once. Sequenced input: blood. Receptors originate from a woman in her fifties or sixties in good health.

This chain joins TRBV7-2 and TRBJ2-2, with D uncertain. The germline CDR1 and CDR2 sequences are SGHTA and FQGNSA. Trimming removed 4 bases at V and 5 bases at J, with 11 bases between. This CDR3 has 14 residues. The CDR3 region is CASSWTTITGELFF. The CDR3 DNA is TGTGCCAGCAGCTGGACGACCATAACCGGGGAGCTGTTTTTT.

This clonotype was counted at least ten times. The rearrangement uses TRBV28 and TRBJ2-7; perhaps TRBD2 as D (6 bases). Germline lookup yields CDR1 MDHEN and CDR2 SYDVKM. V lost 5 bases and J lost 6, with 14 bases in between. This CDR3 contains 13 residues. This chain's CDR3 is CASSIGSMVEQYF. The CDR3 DNA is TGTGCCAGCAGTATCGGGAGTATGGTCGAGCAGTACTTC. The complete variable domain, with remaining parts taken from reference TRBV28 and TRBJ2-7, reads DVKVTQSSRYLVKRTGEKVFLECVQDMDHENMFWYRQDPGLGLRLIYFSYDVKMKEKGDIPEGYSVSREKKERFSLILESASTNQTSMYLCASSIGSMVEQYFGPGTRLTVT.

The gene calls are TRBV5-6 and TRBJ2-7, with D perhaps TRBD2 (6 bases). V was cut by 0 bases and J by 1 base, with 11 bases left in between. The CDR3 runs 15 residues. Germline lookup yields CDR1 SGHDT and CDR2 YYEEEE. The CDR3 reads CASSLDGGLSYEQYF. CDR3 bases: TGTGCCAGCAGCTTGGACGGGGGATTATCCTACGAGCAGTACTTC. Full variable domain (rest looked up from reference TRBV5-6 and TRBJ2-7): DAGVTQSPTHLIKTRGQQVTLRCSPKSGHDTVSWYQQALGQGPQFIFQYYEEEERQRGNFPDRFSGHQFPNYSSELNVNALLLGDSALYLCASSLDGGLSYEQYFGPGTRLTVT.

This chain connects TRBV9 to TRBJ2-1; 13 nucleotides line up with TRBD2. CDR3 length: 16 amino acids. The germline V gene has CDR1 SGDLS and CDR2 YYNGEE. V lost 0 bases and J lost 9; bases outside the gene matches: 6. The CDR3 here is CASSVERTSGRLEQFF. The CDR3 nucleotides read TGTGCCAGCAGCGTAGAAAGGACTAGCGGGAGACTTGAGCAGTTCTTC.

This clonotype turned up a few times. This rearrangement joins TRBV20-1 to TRBJ1-2; D not certain. The V and J ends lost 3 bases and 7 bases respectively, with 9 bases between them. There are 11 residues in the CDR3. Per the germline V gene, CDR1 is DFQATT and CDR2 is SNEGSKA (reference sequence). DNA for the CDR3: TGCAGTGCTAGCGGAGATTTTGGCTACACCTTC. Translating gives CSASGDFGYTF.